Below, 2 T cell receptor beta chains from the same sample are listed, as sequenced in a study of CD8+CD57+ T cells in acquired aplastic anemia. Researchers used genomic DNA as the template to profile TCR beta VDJ and CDR3. Via MiXCR, TCRdb re-called the reads, giving one row per CDR3 protein. The sample contains around 400,000 distinct CDR3 sequences, 65% to 80% of which appear only once. Sequenced input: sorted CD4+, CD8+, or CD8+CD57+ T cells (not recorded which) from PBMCs. All receptors derive from a human donor in good health, serving as a control.

The chain uses TRBV6-4 and TRBJ2-7; D remains ambiguous. CDR3 size: 14 residues. V lost 1 base and J lost 0, with 7 bases in between. Germline-derived CDR1 and CDR2 are MRHNA and SNTAGT. For the CDR3, the DNA is TGTGCCAGCAGTGACTACGACAACTCCTACGAGCAGTACTTC. Its translation: CASSDYDNSYEQYF.

This clonotype was detected only a few times. The chain recombines TRBV6-2 or TRBV6-3 with TRBJ2-5; the D call may be TRBD1 or TRBD2 (6 bases each). This CDR3 has 15 amino acids. Trimming pared 4 bases from V and 1 base from J, leaving 13 bases between. Germline V CDR1 and CDR2: MNHEY, SVGEGT. This chain's CDR3 is CASSSHRDSQETQYF. The CDR3 coding sequence is TGTGCCAGCAGTTCTCACAGGGACTCCCAAGAGACCCAGTACTTC.